This T cell receptor (beta chain) was recovered during a study of T cell changes during pregnancy in multiple sclerosis. Sequenced by immunoSEQ multiplex PCR; TCRdb stores in-frame clones only, minus some. The table lists approximately 79,000 clones, around 90% of them singletons. The CDR3 sequence is 14 residues long. V lost 7 bases to trimming and J lost 5 bases, with 14 bases between them. Germline V CDR1 and CDR2: LNHDA, SQIVND (reference sequence). Source: CD4+ T cells from peripheral blood mononuclear cells, taken before pregnancy. The clonotype originates from a female donor with multiple sclerosis, enrolled in a pregnancy study. The chain has TRBV19 and TRBJ1-4, with D possibly TRBD1 on 5 matching bases. CDR3 sequence (DNA): TGTGCCAGTACCATGGGGGGAAACAATGAAAAACTGTTTTTT. This sequence encodes CASTMGGNNEKLFF.